The 26 T cell receptor beta chains presented below share a single source sample, sequenced in a study of blood T cell repertoires in COVID-19. Sequenced by immunoSEQ multiplex PCR; TCRdb stores in-frame clones only, minus some. Among around 150,000 clones, approximately 80% were seen once, and the ten largest hold around 2.1%. The specimen sequenced was peripheral blood. The receptors stem from a man aged 65-85 years with acute or convalescent COVID-19.

The chain is built from TRBV6-5 and TRBJ1-1; no firm D call. V was shortened by 5 bases and J by 1 base, with 8 bases between the two germline ends. Per the germline V gene, CDR1 is MNHEY and CDR2 is SVGAGI. The length of the CDR3 is 13 residues. The CDR3 bases are TGTGCCAGCAGTATTAGCACGAACACTGAAGCTTTCTTT. Its translation is CASSISTNTEAFF.

The rearrangement links TRBV10-2 to TRBJ2-7; a possible D gene is TRBD1 (5 bases). V lost 3 bases and J 5 bases, leaving 20 bases between the germline ends. Germline V gives CDR1 WSHSY, CDR2 SAAADI. The CDR3 has 16 residues. The CDR3 DNA reads as TGCGCCAGCAGTGACCCCTCGACAGTCGCCCCTGACGAGCAGTACTTC. Translated: CASSDPSTVAPDEQYF.

The rearrangement links TRBV18 to TRBJ2-3, with 9 nucleotides matching TRBD1. CDR3 length equals 18 residues. The trim removed 0 bases at V and 3 bases at J, leaving 10 bases unmatched. Germline V lookup: CDR1 KGHSH, CDR2 LQKENI. The CDR3 DNA is TGTGCCAGCTCACCACCAACATACAGGGGGCATATGACAGATACGCAGTATTTT. It is translated as CASSPPTYRGHMTDTQYF.

This clone was recorded once. The V and J genes are TRBV5-1 and TRBJ1-3; 7 bases are a match to TRBD1. The CDR3 totals 14 residues. Germline loops: CDR1 SGHRS, CDR2 YFSETQ. Trimming took 5 bases from V and 0 from J; bases not matched to a gene: 2. CDR3 DNA: TGCGCCAGCAGAGGGACAGCCTCTGGAAACACCATATATTTT. Its protein is CASRGTASGNTIYF.

The V call is TRBV7-2, the J call TRBJ2-7, with TRBD1 as a possible D gene (6 bases). Germline assignment: CDR1 SGHTA and CDR2 FQGNSA. With 5 bases removed from V and 3 bases from J, the gap between germline ends came to 20 bases. The CDR3 is 16 amino acids. The CDR3 nucleotides read TGTGCCAGCAGCATTCAAACAGGGTCGAAACTCTACGAGCAGTACTTC. Protein: CASSIQTGSKLYEQYF.

The V call is TRBV10-2, the J call TRBJ2-5; no reliable D call. V lost 7 bases, J lost 2 bases, and 5 bases lay in between. CDR1 is WSHSY, CDR2 SAAADI, per germline. This CDR3 is 11 amino acids long. CDR3 DNA sequence: TGCGCCAGCAAATATCAAGAGACCCAGTACTTC. It codes for CASKYQETQYF.

The chain links TRBV19 to TRBJ2-7, with 9 bases that match TRBD2. V lost 2 bases to trimming and J lost 4 bases; unmatched junction nucleotides: 6. CDR3 size: 15 residues. The germline gives CDR1 LNHDA, CDR2 SQIVND (reference sequence). In nucleotides, the CDR3 is TGTGCCAGTAGTATAAGTGCGGGAGGGCGGTACGAGCAGTACTTC. It translates to CASSISAGGRYEQYF.

The chain is built from TRBV6-6 and TRBJ1-6; 12 bases are shared with TRBD1. This CDR3 is 16 amino acids long. From germline, CDR1 is MNHNY and CDR2 SVGAGI (reference sequence). Trimming at V came to 2 bases and at J to 8 bases, leaving 4 bases not matched to a gene. CDR3 protein: CASSYGGTGGDSPLHF. In nucleotides, the CDR3 is TGTGCCAGCAGTTACGGGGGGACAGGGGGCGATTCACCCCTCCACTTT.

The V and J genes are TRBV5-1 and TRBJ1-2, with D hard to call. V was trimmed by 0 bases and J by 6 bases, leaving 9 bases between them. This CDR3 has 13 residues. The germline V gene encodes CDR1 SGHRS and CDR2 YFSETQ. The CDR3 sequence is CASSLAGSDGYTF. The CDR3 DNA follows: TGCGCCAGCAGCTTGGCTGGGAGTGATGGCTACACCTTC.

This chain joins TRBV28 and TRBJ2-3, with 10 bases lining up with TRBD2. V trimming: 3 bases; J trimming: 1 base; junction bases outside the gene matches: 1. Germline V gene lookup returns CDR1 MDHEN and CDR2 SYDVKM. The length of the CDR3 is 15 residues. In DNA form, the CDR3 reads TGTGCCAGCAGTTTGAGCGGGGGGGGCACAGATACGCAGTATTTT. Residues: CASSLSGGGTDTQYF.

This chain joins TRBV25-1 and TRBJ2-1; TRBD1 matches at 11 bases. Germline V gene sequence: CDR1 MGHDK, CDR2 SYGVNS. This CDR3 has 15 residues. Trimming removed 3 bases from V and 4 bases from J; junction bases left unmatched: 2. CDR3 sequence reads: CASSEDRGLYNEQFF. CDR3 coding DNA: TGTGCCAGCAGTGAGGACAGGGGGCTTTACAATGAGCAGTTCTTC.

A note on this clone: One junction end disagrees with the germline gene, perhaps due to a read error. This chain links TRBV5-4 with TRBJ2-7; TRBD1 is a possible D gene (6 bases). Germline values: CDR1 SGHNT, CDR2 YYREEE (reference sequence). CDR3 length equals 15 residues. The CDR3 sequence is CASSLDPDRPMIGCF. The CDR3 region has the DNA TGTGCCAGCAGCTTGGACCCTGACAGGCCAATGATAGGGTGCTTC.

The CDR3 DNA reads as TGCGCCAGCAGCCCCCAAGAGGGACAGGGTTTGCGCGAGCAGTACTTC. Translated: CASSPQEGQGLREQYF. The chain employs TRBV5-1 and TRBJ2-7; TRBD1 agrees at 9 bases. Germline V gene lookup returns CDR1 SGHRS and CDR2 YFSETQ. After removal of 4 bases from V and 6 bases from J, the junction contained 14 bases not matched to a gene. CDR3 size: 16 residues.

The V call is TRBV28, the J call TRBJ1-2; no reliable D call. The CDR3 spans 12 residues. The ends were cut back, 10 bases at V and 6 bases at J, with 15 bases in the middle. Germline V lookup: CDR1 MDHEN, CDR2 SYDVKM. This CDR3 reads CATGPLEDGYTF. The CDR3 DNA reads as TGTGCCACCGGCCCCCTGGAGGATGGCTACACCTTC.

The chain couples TRBV28 to TRBJ2-7; TRBD2 might be the D (7 bases). CDR1 is MDHEN and CDR2 is SYDVKM in the germline V gene. The ends were cut back, 7 bases at V and 2 bases at J, with 15 bases in the middle. CDR3 length equals 14 residues. In DNA, the CDR3 is TGTGCCAGCACCATCACAGGGAGGGCCTACGAGCAGTACTTC. As protein: CASTITGRAYEQYF. Full variable domain (missing parts from reference TRBV28 and TRBJ2-7): DVKVTQSSRYLVKRTGEKVFLECVQDMDHENMFWYRQDPGLGLRLIYFSYDVKMKEKGDIPEGYSVSREKKERFSLILESASTNQTSMYLCASTITGRAYEQYFGPGTRLTVT.

The chain carries TRBV11-3 and TRBJ1-6; no reliable D call. Per germline, CDR1 SGHNT and CDR2 YENEEA. The CDR3 totals 13 residues. Trimming stripped 0 bases from V and 9 bases from J, with 6 bases between. In nucleotides, the CDR3 is TGTGCCAGCAGCTTAGACGGTAGTTCACCCCTCCACTTT. Protein sequence: CASSLDGSSPLHF. Variable domain in full (rest from reference TRBV11-3 and TRBJ1-6): EAGVVQSPRYKIIEKKQPVAFWCNPISGHNTLYWYLQNLGQGPELLIRYENEEAVDDSQLPKDRFSAERLKGVDSTLKIQPAELGDSAVYLCASSLDGSSPLHFGNGTRLTVT.

The chain joins TRBV12-3 or TRBV12-4 to TRBJ2-5, with 9 bases that match TRBD2. This CDR3 region has 13 residues. V was clipped by 8 bases and J by 7 bases; unmatched bases: 8. CDR3 coding DNA: TGTGCCAGCTCTAGCGGGGAGATTGGGACCCAGTACTTC. Its translation: CASSSGEIGTQYF.

V usage is TRBV19 and J usage is TRBJ2-5, with TRBD2 identical over 9 bases. V shed 4 bases, J shed 0 bases, and the junction held 12 bases outside the gene matches. Germline values: CDR1 LNHDA, CDR2 SQIVND (reference sequence). The CDR3 has 18 amino acids. The CDR3 DNA follows: TGTGCCAGTAGTAGGCGGCCTAGCGGGAACGTATACCAAGAGACCCAGTACTTC. Its protein is CASSRRPSGNVYQETQYF.

The rearrangement joins TRBV28 to TRBJ2-3, with 9 bases identical to TRBD1. The CDR3 has 16 residues. With 5 bases clipped from V and 4 bases from J, the junction kept 10 bases outside the gene matches. Germline V gives CDR1 MDHEN, CDR2 SYDVKM. CDR3 in amino acids: CASSLLGQGESDTQYF. Here the CDR3 DNA reads TGTGCCAGCAGTCTCCTGGGACAGGGCGAGTCAGATACGCAGTATTTT.

The genes are TRBV18 and TRBJ2-7; tentative D call: TRBD1 (6 bases). This CDR3 has 15 amino acids. Germline CDR1 KGHSH, CDR2 LQKENI. The V end lost 5 bases, the J end lost 6 bases, and 20 bases lay between the germline ends. CDR3 coding DNA: TGTGCCAGCTCATCTTCGGGACACATGAAGGGCGAGCAGTACTTC. Its translation is CASSSSGHMKGEQYF.

The chain joins TRBV6-6 to TRBJ2-7; TRBD1 matches at 10 bases. This CDR3 has 15 amino acids. V was pared by 0 bases and J by 4 bases, with 3 bases of the junction left unmatched. The germline CDR1 and CDR2 sequences are MNHNY and SVGAGI (reference sequence). The chain's CDR3 is CASSYSGTGDYEQYF. The CDR3 nucleotides read TGTGCCAGCAGTTACTCAGGGACAGGGGATTACGAGCAGTACTTC.

This clone turned up a few times. The rearrangement uses TRBV21-1 and TRBJ1-5. TRBV21-1 is shown as a pseudogene. The CDR3 totals 20 residues. CDR3 nucleotide sequence: TGTGCCAGCCCCCAAAGAGGGCCAAACCTTGGAAAGGATAGCAATCAGCCCCAGCATTTT. Encoded protein: CASPQRGPNLGKDSNQPQHF.

The chain couples TRBV27 to TRBJ1-5; TRBD1 is a possible D gene (5 bases). Germline CDR1 is MNHEY and CDR2 is SMNVEV (reference sequence). The length of the CDR3 is 13 residues. V shed 7 bases and J shed 4 bases, with 11 bases lying between them. CDR3 in amino acids: CASKAGRNQPQHF. Written as DNA, the CDR3 is TGTGCCAGCAAGGCAGGGCGTAATCAGCCCCAGCATTTT.

The rearrangement links TRBV27 to TRBJ1-5; 7 bases map to TRBD1. Germline CDR1 reads MNHEY; CDR2 reads SMNVEV (reference sequence). The CDR3 totals 16 residues. Trimming at V came to 2 bases and at J to 3 bases, leaving 7 bases not matched to a gene. Written as DNA, the CDR3 is TGTGCCAGCAGTTTACGTCGCACAGGGGTCAATCAGCCCCAGCATTTT. It is translated as CASSLRRTGVNQPQHF.

This sequence joins TRBV28 and TRBJ1-5; 9 bases align to TRBD1. V shed 5 bases, J shed 1 base, and the junction held 0 bases outside the gene matches. The CDR3 totals 14 residues. Germline CDR1 MDHEN, CDR2 SYDVKM. CDR3 sequence reads: CASSTGGSNQPQHF. In DNA, the CDR3 is TGTGCCAGCAGTACAGGGGGCAGCAATCAGCCCCAGCATTTT. Full variable domain (remainder filled in from reference TRBV28 and TRBJ1-5): DVKVTQSSRYLVKRTGEKVFLECVQDMDHENMFWYRQDPGLGLRLIYFSYDVKMKEKGDIPEGYSVSREKKERFSLILESASTNQTSMYLCASSTGGSNQPQHFGDGTRLSIL.

V gene TRBV5-5 combines with J gene TRBJ1-6, with D possibly matching TRBD1 (5 bases). This CDR3 has 16 residues. CDR1 and CDR2 (germline): SGHKS, YYEKEE (reference sequence). V was pared by 0 bases and J by 8 bases, with 15 bases between. CDR3 amino acids: CASSLGLTDIDSPLHF. As DNA, the CDR3 is TGTGCCAGCAGCTTGGGTTTGACAGATATAGATTCACCCCTCCACTTT.